Listed below are T cell receptor beta chains from one sample, sequenced in a study of cytomegalovirus exposure and HLA in healthy donors. Repertoires were generated with immunoSEQ multiplex PCR, while TCRdb's copy carries only in-frame clones and drops some. The data contain some 100,000 clones, about 68% of them singletons. Input material: PBMCs. These receptors were collected from a male donor in good health and CMV-seropositive. CDR3s include the opening cysteine and the closing phenylalanine or tryptophan. D genes are given only for firm matches. Rows give clone size only sometimes, using once, few, many, or a class for an expanded clone.

cdr3_length | d_call | j_call | v_call | clone_size | cdr3_nt | cdr3_aa
14 | TRBD1 | TRBJ1-2 | TRBV15 | . | TGTGCCACCAGCAGAGGGGACAGCAGCTATGGCTACACCTTC | CATSRGDSSYGYTF
16 | TRBD1 | TRBJ2-6 | TRBV25-1 | . | TGTGCCAGCAGTGGGACAGGGTACTCTGGGGCCAACGTCCTGACTTTC | CASSGTGYSGANVLTF
14 | TRBD1 | TRBJ1-2 | TRBV11-2 | . | TGTGCCAGCAGCTCCCGGACAGGTGGTTATGGCTACACCTTC | CASSSRTGGYGYTF
14 | . | TRBJ1-1 | TRBV4-1 | few | TGCGCCAGCAGCCAAGGAGGGGGGGCGTTGGGAGCTTTCTTT | CASSQGGGALGAFF
15 | TRBD2 | TRBJ2-5 | TRBV2 | . | TGTGCCAGCAGTCCCGAACTAGCGGGGGCAGAGACCCAGTACTTC | CASSPELAGAETQYF
16 | . | TRBJ1-1 | TRBV5-1 | . | TGCGCCAGCAGCTTGAACCTACAGAGAGGGTACACTGAAGCTTTCTTT | CASSLNLQRGYTEAFF
13 | . | TRBJ2-2 | TRBV6-5 | . | TGTGCCAGCATGCAGGGATATACCGGGGAGCTGTTTTTT | CASMQGYTGELFF
15 | . | TRBJ1-2 | TRBV7-8 | once | TGTGCCAGCAGCTCAGACGGTTGGGGGGGCTATGGCTACACCTTC | CASSSDGWGGYGYTF
14 | . | TRBJ2-1 | TRBV7-3 | . | TGTGCCAGCAGCTTATTGCCAGGTTACAATGAGCAGTTCTTC | CASSLLPGYNEQFF
15 | . | TRBJ2-7 | TRBV6-6 | . | TGTGCCAGCAGGACCAACAGGGTACTATTCTACGAGCAGTACTTC | CASRTNRVLFYEQYF
15 | . | TRBJ1-4 | TRBV30 | . | TGTGCCTGGAGTGCGATCGGGTTGACTAATGAAAAACTGTTTTTT | CAWSAIGLTNEKLFF
17 | TRBD1 | TRBJ1-2 | TRBV11-2 | . | TGTGCCAGCAGCGGAGGGACAGGGCGCCGAGGAGGCTATGGCTACACCTTC | CASSGGTGRRGGYGYTF
15 | TRBD2 | TRBJ2-1 | TRBV18 | . | TGTGCCAGCTCACCAACTAGCGGGGCCTACAATGAGCAGTTCTTC | CASSPTSGAYNEQFF
15 | . | TRBJ2-3 | TRBV7-7 | . | TGTGCTAGCAGCCCAACGACAAACAGGGCTGATACGCAGTATTTT | CASSPTTNRADTQYF
17 | TRBD2 | TRBJ2-2 | TRBV25-1 | . | TGTGCCAGCAGTATCGGACTAGCGGGGGAGGGCGCCGGGGAGCTGTTTTTT | CASSIGLAGEGAGELFF
11 | . | TRBJ1-2 | TRBV7-5 | once | TGTGCCAGAAGCGCTGGAGAGGGCTACACCTTC | CARSAGEGYTF
15 | . | TRBJ1-5 | TRBV4-1 | . | TGCGCCAGCAGCCAAGATCGGGGGGAGAGGGAGCCCCAGCATTTT | CASSQDRGEREPQHF
15 | . | TRBJ1-6 | TRBV5-4 | . | TGTGCCAGCAGCCGTGGACTTGGGGAACGGTCACCCCTCCACTTT | CASSRGLGERSPLHF